This T cell receptor (beta chain) was sequenced for a study of cytomegalovirus exposure and HLA in healthy donors. Study-level findings and limits: Later work found most CMV-associated TCR beta chains apparently HLA-restricted.

Losses at the gene ends were 3 bases for V and 0 bases for J; bases not matched to a gene: 10. Looked up from germline, CDR1 is SQVTM and CDR2 is ANQGSEA. This CDR3 is 17 amino acids long. As for this clone: Its target is not known.

The study ran its PCR with 60 Vbeta and 13 Jbeta primers. Per the authors' pipeline: Later reanalysis found around 74 million unique TCR beta chains, about 10 million of them shared. Sequenced by immunoSEQ multiplex PCR; TCRdb stores in-frame clones only, minus some. V, J and clone size were drawn from that table, and D and trimming were deduced from the DNA. The sample spans approximately 58,000 clones; the ten largest clones claim roughly 9.6%. This chain connects TRBV29-1 to TRBJ2-1, with TRBD1 matching 8 bases. The clonotype originates from a woman aged 50 to 60 in good health and CMV-seropositive. The material sequenced was PBMCs. The CDR3 here is CSVEGDTDRGSYNEQFF. The CDR3 nucleotides are TGCAGCGTTGAGGGTGATACAGACAGGGGCTCCTACAATGAGCAGTTCTTC.